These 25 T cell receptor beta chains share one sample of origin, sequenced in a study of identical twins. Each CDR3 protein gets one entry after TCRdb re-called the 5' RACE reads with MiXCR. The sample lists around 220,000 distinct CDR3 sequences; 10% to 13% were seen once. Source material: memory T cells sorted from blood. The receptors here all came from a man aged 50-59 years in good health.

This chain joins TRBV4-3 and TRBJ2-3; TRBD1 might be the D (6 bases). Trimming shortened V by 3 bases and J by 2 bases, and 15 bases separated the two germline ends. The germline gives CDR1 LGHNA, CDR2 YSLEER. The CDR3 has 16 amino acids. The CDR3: CASSHDYRDATDTQYF. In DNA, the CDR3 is TGCGCCAGCAGCCATGACTACAGGGACGCCACAGATACGCAGTATTTT.

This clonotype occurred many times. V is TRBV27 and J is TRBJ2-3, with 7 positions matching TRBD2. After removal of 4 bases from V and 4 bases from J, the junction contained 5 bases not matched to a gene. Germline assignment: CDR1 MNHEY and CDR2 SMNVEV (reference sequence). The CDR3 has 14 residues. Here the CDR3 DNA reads TGTGCCAGCAGTTATGGGAGGGTGTCAGATACGCAGTATTTT. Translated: CASSYGRVSDTQYF.

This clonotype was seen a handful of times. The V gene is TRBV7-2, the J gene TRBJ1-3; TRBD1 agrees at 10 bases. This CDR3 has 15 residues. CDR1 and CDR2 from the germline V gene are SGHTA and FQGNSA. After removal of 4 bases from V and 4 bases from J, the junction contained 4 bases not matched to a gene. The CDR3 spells CASSSWTGGGNTIYF. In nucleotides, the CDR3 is TGTGCCAGCAGCTCTTGGACAGGGGGAGGAAACACCATATATTTT.

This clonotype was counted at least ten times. The CDR3, as DNA: TGCAGTGCAACCCCGCCGCGGGGGTCCAATGAGCAGTTCTTC. It is translated as CSATPPRGSNEQFF. The chain employs TRBV20-1 and TRBJ2-1, with 7 bases aligning to TRBD2. V lost 6 bases, J lost 6 bases, and 11 bases stayed unmatched. The CDR3 consists of 14 residues. Germline loops: CDR1 DFQATT, CDR2 SNEGSKA (reference sequence).

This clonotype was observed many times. The CDR3, as DNA: TGTGCCAGCACCAGGACAGGCGACTCTGGAAACACCATATATTTT. Residues: CASTRTGDSGNTIYF. V is TRBV6-1 and J is TRBJ1-3, with 7 bases that match TRBD1. V lost 7 bases to trimming and J lost 0 bases; unmatched junction nucleotides: 6. The CDR3 loop spans 15 amino acids. Germline V CDR1 and CDR2: MNHNS, SASEGT.

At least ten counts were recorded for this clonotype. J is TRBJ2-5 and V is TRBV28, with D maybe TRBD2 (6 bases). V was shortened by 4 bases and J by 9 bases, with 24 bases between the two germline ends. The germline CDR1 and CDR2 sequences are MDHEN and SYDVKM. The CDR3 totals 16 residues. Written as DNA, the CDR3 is TGTGCCAGCAGTTCCTATGGTAGGAGGACTACGAGGGCCCAGTACTTC. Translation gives CASSSYGRRTTRAQYF.

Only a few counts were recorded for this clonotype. The CDR3 bases are TGTGCCAGCAGTTACGAAAGCGGGGGCCGCACCGGGGAGCTGTTTTTT. Protein product: CASSYESGGRTGELFF. V and J are TRBV6-2 or TRBV6-3 and TRBJ2-2; TRBD2 matches 8 bases. The CDR3 length is 16 residues. Germline-derived CDR1 and CDR2 are MNHEY and SVGEGT. V lost 2 bases, J lost 4 bases, and 6 bases stayed unmatched.

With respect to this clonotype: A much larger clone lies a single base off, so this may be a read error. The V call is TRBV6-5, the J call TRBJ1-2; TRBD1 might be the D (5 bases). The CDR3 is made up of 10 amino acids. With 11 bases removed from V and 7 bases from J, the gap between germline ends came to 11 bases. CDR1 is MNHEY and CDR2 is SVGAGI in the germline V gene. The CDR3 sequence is CAPLGAGYTF. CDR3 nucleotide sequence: TGTGCCCCCCTTGGGGCTGGCTACACCTTC.

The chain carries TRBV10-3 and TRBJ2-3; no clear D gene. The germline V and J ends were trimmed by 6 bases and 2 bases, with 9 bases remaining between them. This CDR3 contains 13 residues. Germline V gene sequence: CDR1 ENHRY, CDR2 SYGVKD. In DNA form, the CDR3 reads TGTGCCATCAGGGACCGTTCCACAGATACGCAGTATTTT. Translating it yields CAIRDRSTDTQYF.

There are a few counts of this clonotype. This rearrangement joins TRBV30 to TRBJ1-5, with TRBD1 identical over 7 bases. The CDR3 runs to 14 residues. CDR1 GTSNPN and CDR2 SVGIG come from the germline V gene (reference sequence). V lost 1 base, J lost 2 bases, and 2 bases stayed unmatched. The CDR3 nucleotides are TGTGCCTGGAGTGAGGGGGCAGGCAATCAGCCCCAGCATTTT. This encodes CAWSEGAGNQPQHF.

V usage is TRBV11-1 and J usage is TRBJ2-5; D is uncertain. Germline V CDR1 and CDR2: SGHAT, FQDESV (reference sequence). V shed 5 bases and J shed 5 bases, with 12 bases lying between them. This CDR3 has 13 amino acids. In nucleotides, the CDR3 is TGTGCCAGCAGCGCAAGCGTGCGGGAGACCCAGTACTTC. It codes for CASSASVRETQYF.

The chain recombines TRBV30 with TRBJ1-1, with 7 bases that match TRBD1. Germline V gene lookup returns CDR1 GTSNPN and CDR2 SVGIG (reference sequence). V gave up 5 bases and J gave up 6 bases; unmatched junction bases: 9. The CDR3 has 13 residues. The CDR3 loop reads CAWAETGSSEAFF. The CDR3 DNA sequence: TGTGCCTGGGCGGAGACAGGGAGTTCTGAAGCTTTCTTT.

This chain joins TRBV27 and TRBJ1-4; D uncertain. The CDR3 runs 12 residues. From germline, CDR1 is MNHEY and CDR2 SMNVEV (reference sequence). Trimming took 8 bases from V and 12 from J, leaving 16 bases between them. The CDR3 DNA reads TGTGCCAGCTCGATGCGACCGGGAGAACTGTTTTTT. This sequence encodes CASSMRPGELFF.

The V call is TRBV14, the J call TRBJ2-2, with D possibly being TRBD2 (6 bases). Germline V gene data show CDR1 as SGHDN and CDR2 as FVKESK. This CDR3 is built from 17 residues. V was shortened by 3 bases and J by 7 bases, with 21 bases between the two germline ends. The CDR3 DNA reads TGTGCCAGCAGCCACCGGGACTCTGGTTTGCGTCGCGGGGAGCTGTTTTTT. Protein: CASSHRDSGLRRGELFF.

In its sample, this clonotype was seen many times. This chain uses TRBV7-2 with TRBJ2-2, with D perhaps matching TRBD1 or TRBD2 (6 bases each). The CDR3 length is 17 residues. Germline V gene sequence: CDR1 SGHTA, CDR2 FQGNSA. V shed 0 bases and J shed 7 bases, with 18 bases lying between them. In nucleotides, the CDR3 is TGTGCCAGCAGCTTAGCGTTCCGGGGGCGGCGGGGCGGGGAGCTGTTTTTT. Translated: CASSLAFRGRRGGELFF.

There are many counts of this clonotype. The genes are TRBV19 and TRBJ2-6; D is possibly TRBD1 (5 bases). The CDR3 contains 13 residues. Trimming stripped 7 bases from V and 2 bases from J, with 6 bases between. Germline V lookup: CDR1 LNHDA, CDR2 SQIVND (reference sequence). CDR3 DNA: TGTGCCAGTACAGGGCCTGGGGCCAACGTCCTGACTTTC. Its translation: CASTGPGANVLTF.

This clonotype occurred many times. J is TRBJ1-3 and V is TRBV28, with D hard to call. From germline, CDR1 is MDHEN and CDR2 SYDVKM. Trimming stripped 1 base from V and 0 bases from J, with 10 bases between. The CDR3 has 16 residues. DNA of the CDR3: TGTGCCAGCAGTTTATCCCTACAAGTCTCTGGAAACACCATATATTTT. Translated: CASSLSLQVSGNTIYF. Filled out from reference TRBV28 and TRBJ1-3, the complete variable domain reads DVKVTQSSRYLVKRTGEKVFLECVQDMDHENMFWYRQDPGLGLRLIYFSYDVKMKEKGDIPEGYSVSREKKERFSLILESASTNQTSMYLCASSLSLQVSGNTIYFGEGSWLTVV.

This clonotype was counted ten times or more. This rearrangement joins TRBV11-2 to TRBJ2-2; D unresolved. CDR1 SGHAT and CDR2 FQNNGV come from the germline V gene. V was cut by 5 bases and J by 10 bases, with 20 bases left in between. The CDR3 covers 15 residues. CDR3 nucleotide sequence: TGTGCCAGCAGCCCCAATTTAGACCCAAGCGTGGAGCTGTTTTTT. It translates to CASSPNLDPSVELFF. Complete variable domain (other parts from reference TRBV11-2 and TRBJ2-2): EAGVAQSPRYKIIEKRQSVAFWCNPISGHATLYWYQQILGQGPKLLIQFQNNGVVDDSQLPKDRFSAERLKGVDSTLKIQPAKLEDSAVYLCASSPNLDPSVELFFGEGSRLTVL.

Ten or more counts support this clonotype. CDR3 nucleotide sequence: TGTGCCAGCAGCACCCGACTAGCGGGAGATACGCAGTATTTT. This sequence encodes CASSTRLAGDTQYF. J is TRBJ2-3 and V is TRBV7-8; the match to TRBD2 covers 10 bases. Germline-derived CDR1 and CDR2 are SGHVS and FQNEAQ. The J segment lost 5 bases and the V segment lost 5 bases, leaving 4 bases of the junction unmatched. This CDR3 has 14 amino acids.

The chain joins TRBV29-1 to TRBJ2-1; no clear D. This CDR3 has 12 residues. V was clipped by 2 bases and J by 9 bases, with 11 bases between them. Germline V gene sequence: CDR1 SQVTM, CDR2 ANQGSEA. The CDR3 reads CSVEIRVGEQFF. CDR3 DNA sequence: TGCAGCGTTGAAATTAGGGTGGGTGAGCAGTTCTTC.

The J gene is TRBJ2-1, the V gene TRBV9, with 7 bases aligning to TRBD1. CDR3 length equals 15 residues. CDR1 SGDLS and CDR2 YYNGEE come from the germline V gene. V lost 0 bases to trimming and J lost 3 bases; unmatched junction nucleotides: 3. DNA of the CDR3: TGTGCCAGCAGCGTAGTAGGGGGCCACTACAATGAGCAGTTCTTC. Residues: CASSVVGGHYNEQFF. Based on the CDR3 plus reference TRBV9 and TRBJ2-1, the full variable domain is DSGVTQTPKHLITATGQRVTLRCSPRSGDLSVYWYQQSLDQGLQFLIQYYNGEERAKGNILERFSAQQFPDLHSELNLSSLELGDSALYFCASSVVGGHYNEQFFGPGTRLTVL.

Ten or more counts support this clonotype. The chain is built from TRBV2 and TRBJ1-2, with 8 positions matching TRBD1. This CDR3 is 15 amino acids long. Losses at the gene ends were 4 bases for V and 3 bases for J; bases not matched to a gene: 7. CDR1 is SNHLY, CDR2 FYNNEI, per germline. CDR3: CASSVARGPYYGYTF. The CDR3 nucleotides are TGTGCCAGCAGTGTGGCCAGGGGGCCGTACTATGGCTACACCTTC. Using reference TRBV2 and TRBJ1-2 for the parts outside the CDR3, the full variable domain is EPEVTQTPSHQVTQMGQEVILRCVPISNHLYFYWYRQILGQKVEFLVSFYNNEISEKSEIFDDQFSVERPDGSNFTLKIRSTKLEDSAMYFCASSVARGPYYGYTFGSGTRLTVV.

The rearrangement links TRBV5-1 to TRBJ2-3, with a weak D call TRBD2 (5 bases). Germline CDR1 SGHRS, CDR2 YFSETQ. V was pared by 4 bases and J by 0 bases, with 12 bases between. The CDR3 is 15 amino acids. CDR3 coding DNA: TGCGCCAGCAGCCGTAGGCCGGGGAGCACAGATACGCAGTATTTT. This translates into CASSRRPGSTDTQYF.

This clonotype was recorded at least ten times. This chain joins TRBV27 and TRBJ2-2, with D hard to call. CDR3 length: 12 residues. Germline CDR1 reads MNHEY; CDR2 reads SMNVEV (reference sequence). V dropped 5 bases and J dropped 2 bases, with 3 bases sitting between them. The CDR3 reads CASSRNTGELFF. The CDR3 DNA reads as TGTGCCAGCAGTCGCAACACCGGGGAGCTGTTTTTT.

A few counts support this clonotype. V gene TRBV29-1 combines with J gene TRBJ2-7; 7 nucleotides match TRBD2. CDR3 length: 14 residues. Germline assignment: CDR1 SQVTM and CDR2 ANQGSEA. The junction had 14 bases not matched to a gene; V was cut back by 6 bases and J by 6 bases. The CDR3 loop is CSVLTSLGSLEQYF. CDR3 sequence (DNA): TGCAGCGTCTTGACTAGCCTCGGGAGCCTCGAGCAGTACTTC.